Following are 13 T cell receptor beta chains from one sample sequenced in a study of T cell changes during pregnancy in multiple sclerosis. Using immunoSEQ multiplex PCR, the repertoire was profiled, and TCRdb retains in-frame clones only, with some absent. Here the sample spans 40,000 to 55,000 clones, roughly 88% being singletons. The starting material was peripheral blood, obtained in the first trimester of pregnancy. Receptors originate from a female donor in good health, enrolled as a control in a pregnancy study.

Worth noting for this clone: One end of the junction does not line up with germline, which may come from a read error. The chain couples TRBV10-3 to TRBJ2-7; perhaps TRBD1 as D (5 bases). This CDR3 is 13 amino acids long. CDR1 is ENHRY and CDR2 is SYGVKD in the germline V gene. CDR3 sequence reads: CASSAARAYEQYF. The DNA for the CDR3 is TGTGCCAGCAGTGCGGCCAGGGCCTACGAGCAGTACTTC.

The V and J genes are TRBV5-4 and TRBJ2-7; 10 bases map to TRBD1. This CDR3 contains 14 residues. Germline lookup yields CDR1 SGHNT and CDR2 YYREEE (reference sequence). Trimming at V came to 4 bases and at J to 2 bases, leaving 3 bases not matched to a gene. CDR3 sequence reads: CASSGDRGAYEQYF. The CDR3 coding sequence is TGTGCCAGCAGCGGGGACAGGGGAGCCTACGAGCAGTACTTC.

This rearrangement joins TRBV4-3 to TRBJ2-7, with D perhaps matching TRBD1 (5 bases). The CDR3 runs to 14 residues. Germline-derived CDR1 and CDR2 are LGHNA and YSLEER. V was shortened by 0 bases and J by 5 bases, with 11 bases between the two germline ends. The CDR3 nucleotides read TGCGCCAGCAGCCAAGAAGGGGCCTTGGACGAGCAGTACTTC. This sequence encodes CASSQEGALDEQYF.

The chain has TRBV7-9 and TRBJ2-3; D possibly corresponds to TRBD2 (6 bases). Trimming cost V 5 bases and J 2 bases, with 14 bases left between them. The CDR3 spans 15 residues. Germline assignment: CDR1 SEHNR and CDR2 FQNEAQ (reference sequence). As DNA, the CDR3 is TGTGCCAGCAGCCAGCGGGTCGGGGACACAGATACGCAGTATTTT. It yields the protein CASSQRVGDTDTQYF.

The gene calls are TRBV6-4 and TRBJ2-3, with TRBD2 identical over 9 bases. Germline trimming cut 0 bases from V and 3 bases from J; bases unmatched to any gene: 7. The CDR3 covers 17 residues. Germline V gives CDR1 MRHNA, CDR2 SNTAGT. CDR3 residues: CASSDSLAGRRTDTQYF. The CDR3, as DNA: TGTGCCAGCAGTGACTCTCTAGCGGGAAGAAGGACAGATACGCAGTATTTT.

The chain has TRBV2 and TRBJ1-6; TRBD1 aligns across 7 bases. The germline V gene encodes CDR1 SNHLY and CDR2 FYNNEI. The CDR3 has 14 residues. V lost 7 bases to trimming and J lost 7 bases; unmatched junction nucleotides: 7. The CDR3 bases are TGTGCCAGCACCGACTTACAGGGGAATTCACCCCTCCACTTT. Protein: CASTDLQGNSPLHF.

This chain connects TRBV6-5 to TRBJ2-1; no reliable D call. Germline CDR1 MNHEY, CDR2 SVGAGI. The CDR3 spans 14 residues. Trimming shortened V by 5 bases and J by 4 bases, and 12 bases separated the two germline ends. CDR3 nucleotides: TGTGCCAGCAGTCCAGTCACAGATTACAATGAGCAGTTCTTC. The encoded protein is CASSPVTDYNEQFF.

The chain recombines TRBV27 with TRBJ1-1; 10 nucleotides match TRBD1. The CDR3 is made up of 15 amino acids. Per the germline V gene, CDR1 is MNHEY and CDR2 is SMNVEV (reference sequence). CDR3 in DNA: TGTGCTACCGCCAGGGACAGGGGAGTGAACACTGAAGCTTTCTTT. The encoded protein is CATARDRGVNTEAFF.

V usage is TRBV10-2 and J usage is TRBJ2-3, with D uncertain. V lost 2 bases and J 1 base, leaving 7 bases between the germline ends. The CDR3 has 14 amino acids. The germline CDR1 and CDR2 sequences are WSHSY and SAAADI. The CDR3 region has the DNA TGCGCCAGCAGTGAGGCTAGGCGCACAGATACGCAGTATTTT. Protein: CASSEARRTDTQYF.

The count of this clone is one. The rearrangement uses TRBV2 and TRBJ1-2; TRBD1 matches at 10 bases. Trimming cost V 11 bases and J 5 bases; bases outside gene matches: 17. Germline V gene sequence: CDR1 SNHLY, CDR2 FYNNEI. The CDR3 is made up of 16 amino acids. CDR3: CADTGTGAPKEYGYTF. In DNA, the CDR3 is TGTGCCGATACCGGGACAGGGGCCCCAAAAGAGTATGGCTACACCTTC.

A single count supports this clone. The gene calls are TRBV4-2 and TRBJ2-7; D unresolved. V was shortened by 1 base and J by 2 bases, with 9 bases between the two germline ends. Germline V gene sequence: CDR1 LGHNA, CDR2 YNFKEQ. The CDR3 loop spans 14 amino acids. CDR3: CASSQGPMTYEQYF. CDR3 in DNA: TGTGCCAGCAGCCAAGGGCCGATGACCTACGAGCAGTACTTC.

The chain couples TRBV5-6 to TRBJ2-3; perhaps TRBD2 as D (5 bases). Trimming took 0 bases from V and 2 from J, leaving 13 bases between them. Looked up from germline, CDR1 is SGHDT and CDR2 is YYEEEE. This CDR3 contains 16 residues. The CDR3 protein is CASSLVLSVSTDTQYF. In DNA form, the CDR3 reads TGTGCCAGCAGCTTGGTTCTTAGCGTCTCCACAGATACGCAGTATTTT.

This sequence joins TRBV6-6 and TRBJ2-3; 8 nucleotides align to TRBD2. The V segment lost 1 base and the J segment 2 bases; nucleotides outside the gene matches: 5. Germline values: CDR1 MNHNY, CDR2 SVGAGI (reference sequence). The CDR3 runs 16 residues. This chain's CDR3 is CASSYWTSRYTDTQYF. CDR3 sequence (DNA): TGTGCCAGCAGTTACTGGACTAGCCGATACACAGATACGCAGTATTTT.